The 7 T cell receptor beta chains given below trace back to one sample, sequenced in a study of T cells after yellow fever vaccination. In TCRdb, the 5' RACE reads were re-called with MiXCR into one record per CDR3 protein. Among about 340,000 distinct CDR3 sequences, 3% to 4.5% were seen once, and the ten largest hold 20% to 25%. The material sequenced was PBMCs, taken 5 days after the yellow fever booster vaccination. These receptors were taken from a man aged 18 to 30 who received the YFV17D yellow fever vaccine.

This clonotype was recorded a few times. CDR3 amino acids: CSARDPRVYKETQYF. The DNA for the CDR3 is TGCAGTGCTAGAGATCCCAGGGTTTACAAAGAGACCCAGTACTTC. The chain recombines TRBV20-1 with TRBJ2-5; possibly TRBD1 for D (5 bases). The V and J ends lost 0 bases and 3 bases respectively, with 14 bases between them. CDR3 length equals 15 residues. Germline V gene lookup returns CDR1 DFQATT and CDR2 SNEGSKA (reference sequence).

This clonotype showed up many times. This rearrangement joins TRBV9 to TRBJ2-2; D call uncertain. The V end lost 7 bases, the J end lost 6 bases, and 22 bases lay between the germline ends. CDR3 length: 16 residues. Germline CDR1 reads SGDLS; CDR2 reads YYNGEE. CDR3 coding DNA: TGTGCCAGCCGATTCGGTCCGACTCGTAGTGCCGGGGAGCTGTTTTTT. This gives the protein CASRFGPTRSAGELFF.

In this sample, this clonotype turned up many times. The chain has TRBV2 and TRBJ2-3, with TRBD1 as a possible D gene (5 bases). Trimming shortened V by 5 bases and J by 4 bases, and 13 bases separated the two germline ends. CDR1 is SNHLY, CDR2 FYNNEI, per germline. This CDR3 spans 14 amino acids. The CDR3 sequence: CASSLRVGPDTQYF. CDR3 coding DNA: TGTGCCAGCAGTCTCCGAGTGGGGCCAGATACGCAGTATTTT.

This clonotype was seen at least ten times. The rearrangement uses TRBV29-1 and TRBJ1-5; D might be TRBD1 (5 bases). The CDR3 runs 13 residues. The germline V gene has CDR1 SQVTM and CDR2 ANQGSEA. The V end lost 4 bases, the J end lost 6 bases, and 13 bases lay between the germline ends. CDR3 region: CSVAAGRGQPQHF. Written as DNA, the CDR3 is TGCAGCGTTGCGGCAGGGAGAGGTCAGCCCCAGCATTTT.

This chain links TRBV10-3 with TRBJ2-1; 11 nucleotides agree with TRBD2. The ends lost 6 bases at V and 4 bases at J; junction bases unmatched: 8. CDR1 and CDR2 (germline): ENHRY, SYGVKD. CDR3 length: 16 residues. CDR3 sequence reads: CAISHPPSGGYNEQFF. The CDR3 nucleotides are TGTGCCATCAGCCACCCCCCTAGCGGGGGGTACAATGAGCAGTTCTTC.

This clonotype occurred a few times. The V and J genes are TRBV11-2 and TRBJ2-3, with D perhaps matching TRBD2 (6 bases). This CDR3 has 16 residues. Between the trimmed V and J ends, which lost 3 bases and 6 bases, there was a span of 19 bases. CDR1 is SGHAT and CDR2 is FQNNGV in the germline V gene. The CDR3 DNA reads TGTGCCAGCAGCTTTTGGCCGGGAGCGGCAGTTGATACGCAGTATTTT. It specifies CASSFWPGAAVDTQYF.

The chain recombines TRBV3-1 with TRBJ2-2, with 7 positions matching TRBD1. Germline V gives CDR1 LGHDT, CDR2 YNNKEL (reference sequence). The junction had 11 bases not matched to a gene; V was cut back by 7 bases and J by 0 bases. This CDR3 spans 17 amino acids. CDR3 nucleotide sequence: TGTGCCAGCACTCTCGAGGGGGACAGTCCGAACACCGGGGAGCTGTTTTTT. Its protein product is CASTLEGDSPNTGELFF.